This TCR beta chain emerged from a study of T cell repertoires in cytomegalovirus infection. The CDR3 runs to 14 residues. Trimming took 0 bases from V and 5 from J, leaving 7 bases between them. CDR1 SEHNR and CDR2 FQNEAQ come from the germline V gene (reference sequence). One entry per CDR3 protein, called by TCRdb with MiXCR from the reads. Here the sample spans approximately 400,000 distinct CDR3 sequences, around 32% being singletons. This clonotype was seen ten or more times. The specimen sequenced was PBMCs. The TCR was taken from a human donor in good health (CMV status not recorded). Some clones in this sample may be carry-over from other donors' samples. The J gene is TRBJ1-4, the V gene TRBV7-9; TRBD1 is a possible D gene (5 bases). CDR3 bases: TGTGCCAGCAGCTTAGCCAGGGACAATGAAAAACTGTTTTTT. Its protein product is CASSLARDNEKLFF.